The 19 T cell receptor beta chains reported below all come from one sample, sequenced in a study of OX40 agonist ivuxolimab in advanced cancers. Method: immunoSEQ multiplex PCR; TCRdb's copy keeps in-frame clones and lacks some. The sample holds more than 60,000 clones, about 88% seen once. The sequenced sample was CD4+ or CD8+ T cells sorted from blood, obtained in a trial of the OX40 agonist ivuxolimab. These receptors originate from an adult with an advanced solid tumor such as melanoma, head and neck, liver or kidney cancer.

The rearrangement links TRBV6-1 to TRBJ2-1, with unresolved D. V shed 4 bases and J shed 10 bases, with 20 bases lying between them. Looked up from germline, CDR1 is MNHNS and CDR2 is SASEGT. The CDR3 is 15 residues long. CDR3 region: CASSAPHPKGDEQFF. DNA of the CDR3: TGTGCCAGCAGTGCCCCCCATCCAAAGGGTGACGAGCAGTTCTTC.

CDR3 sequence reads: CASSPSTGGVDTQYF. In DNA, the CDR3 is TGTGCCAGCTCACCGAGCACAGGGGGCGTCGATACGCAGTATTTT. This sequence joins TRBV18 and TRBJ2-3; 9 positions agree with TRBD1. J lost 6 bases, V lost 3 bases, and 7 bases had no gene match. CDR1 is KGHSH and CDR2 is LQKENI in the germline V gene. CDR3 length: 15 residues.

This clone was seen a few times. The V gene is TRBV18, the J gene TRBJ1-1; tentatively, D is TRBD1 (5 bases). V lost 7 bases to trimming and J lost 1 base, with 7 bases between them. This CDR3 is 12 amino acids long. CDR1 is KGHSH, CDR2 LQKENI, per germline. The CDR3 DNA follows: TGTGCCAGCTTGACAGCGAACACTGAAGCTTTCTTT. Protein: CASLTANTEAFF.

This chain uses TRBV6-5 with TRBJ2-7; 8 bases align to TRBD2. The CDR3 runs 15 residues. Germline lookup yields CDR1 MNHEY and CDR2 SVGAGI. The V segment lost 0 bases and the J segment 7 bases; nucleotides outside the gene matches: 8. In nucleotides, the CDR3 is TGTGCCAGCAGTTACTCAGCCGGGGGGGCCAAAGAGCAGTACTTC. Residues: CASSYSAGGAKEQYF.

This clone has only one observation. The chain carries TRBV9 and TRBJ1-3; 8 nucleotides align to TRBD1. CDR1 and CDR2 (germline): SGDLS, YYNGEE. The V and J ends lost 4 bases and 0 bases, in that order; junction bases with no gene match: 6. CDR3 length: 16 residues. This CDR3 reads CASSPRTGTSGNTIYF. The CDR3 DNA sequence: TGTGCCAGCAGCCCGCGGACAGGGACCTCTGGAAACACCATATATTTT.

The CDR3 DNA reads as TGTGCCAGCAGTCGCGGGGGTGCCTACGAGCAGTACTTC. This sequence encodes CASSRGGAYEQYF. The V and J genes are TRBV28 and TRBJ2-5, with 7 bases that match TRBD2. The DNA end lines up better with TRBJ2-7; the J call may be wrong. Looked up from germline, CDR1 is MDHEN and CDR2 is SYDVKM. The CDR3 runs to 13 residues.

Here the CDR3 DNA reads TGCGCCAGCAGCTTGGAGTCATTTCACCTCGGCACTGAAGCTTTCTTT. As protein: CASSLESFHLGTEAFF. This chain links TRBV5-1 with TRBJ1-1, with D unclear. Germline CDR1 and CDR2: SGHRS and YFSETQ. This CDR3 is built from 16 residues. Trimming pared 0 bases from V and 4 bases from J, leaving 16 bases between.

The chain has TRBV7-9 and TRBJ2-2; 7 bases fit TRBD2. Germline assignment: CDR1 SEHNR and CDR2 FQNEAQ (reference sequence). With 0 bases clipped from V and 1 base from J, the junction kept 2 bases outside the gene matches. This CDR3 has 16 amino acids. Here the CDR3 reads CASSLALAENTGELFF. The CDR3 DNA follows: TGTGCCAGCAGCTTAGCTCTAGCGGAGAACACCGGGGAGCTGTTTTTT.

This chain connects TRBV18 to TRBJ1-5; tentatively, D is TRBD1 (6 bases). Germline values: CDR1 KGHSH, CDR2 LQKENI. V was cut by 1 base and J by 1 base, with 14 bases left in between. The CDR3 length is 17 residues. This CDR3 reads CASSPQTHRVSNQPQHF. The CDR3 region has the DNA TGTGCCAGCTCACCACAGACCCACAGGGTCAGCAATCAGCCCCAGCATTTT.

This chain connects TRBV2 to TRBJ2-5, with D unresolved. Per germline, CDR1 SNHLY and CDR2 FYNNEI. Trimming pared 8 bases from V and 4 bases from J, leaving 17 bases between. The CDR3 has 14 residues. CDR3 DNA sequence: TGTGCCAGCGTTCAGGCTCGCGGCTCAGAGACCCAGTACTTC. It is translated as CASVQARGSETQYF.

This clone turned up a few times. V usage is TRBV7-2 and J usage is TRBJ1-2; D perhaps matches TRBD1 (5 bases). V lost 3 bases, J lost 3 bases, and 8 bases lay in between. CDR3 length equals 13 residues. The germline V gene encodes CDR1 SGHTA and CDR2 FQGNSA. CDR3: CASSLSGYYGYTF. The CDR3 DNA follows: TGTGCCAGCAGCTTGTCAGGGTACTATGGCTACACCTTC.

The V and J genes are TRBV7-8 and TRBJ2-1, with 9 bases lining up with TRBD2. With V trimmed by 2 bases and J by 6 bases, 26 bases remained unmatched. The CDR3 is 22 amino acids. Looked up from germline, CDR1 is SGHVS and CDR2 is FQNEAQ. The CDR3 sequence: CASSLITISRLGSRRGGNEQFF. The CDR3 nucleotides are TGTGCCAGCAGCTTAATAACCATAAGTCGTTTAGGTTCACGGCGGGGGGGCAATGAGCAGTTCTTC.

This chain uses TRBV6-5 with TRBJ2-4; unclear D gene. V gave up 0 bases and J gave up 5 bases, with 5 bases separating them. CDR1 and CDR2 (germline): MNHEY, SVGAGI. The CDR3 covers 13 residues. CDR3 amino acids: CASSYSTQNIQYF. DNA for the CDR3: TGTGCCAGCAGTTACTCGACACAAAACATTCAGTACTTC.

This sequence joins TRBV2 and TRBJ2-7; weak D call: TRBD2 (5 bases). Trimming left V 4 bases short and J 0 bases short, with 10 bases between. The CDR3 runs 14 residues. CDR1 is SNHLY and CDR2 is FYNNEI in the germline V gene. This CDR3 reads CASSGDGSSYEQYF. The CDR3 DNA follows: TGTGCCAGCAGTGGAGATGGGAGCTCCTACGAGCAGTACTTC.

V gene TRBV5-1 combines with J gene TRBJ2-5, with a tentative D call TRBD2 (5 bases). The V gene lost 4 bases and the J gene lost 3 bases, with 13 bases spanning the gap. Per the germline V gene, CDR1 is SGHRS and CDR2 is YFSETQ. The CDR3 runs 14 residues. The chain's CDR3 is CASSQPGSKETQYF. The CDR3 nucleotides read TGCGCCAGCAGCCAACCGGGATCCAAAGAGACCCAGTACTTC. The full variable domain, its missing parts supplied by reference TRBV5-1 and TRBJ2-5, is KAGVTQTPRYLIKTRGQQVTLSCSPISGHRSVSWYQQTPGQGLQFLFEYFSETQRNKGNFPGRFSGRQFSNSRSEMNVSTLELGDSALYLCASSQPGSKETQYFGPGTRLLVL.

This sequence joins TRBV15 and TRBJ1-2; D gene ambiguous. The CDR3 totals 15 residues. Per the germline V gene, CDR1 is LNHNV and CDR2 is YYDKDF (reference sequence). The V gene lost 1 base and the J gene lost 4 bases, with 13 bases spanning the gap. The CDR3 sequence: CATSRVGERFYGYTF. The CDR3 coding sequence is TGTGCCACCAGCAGAGTGGGCGAACGGTTCTATGGCTACACCTTC.

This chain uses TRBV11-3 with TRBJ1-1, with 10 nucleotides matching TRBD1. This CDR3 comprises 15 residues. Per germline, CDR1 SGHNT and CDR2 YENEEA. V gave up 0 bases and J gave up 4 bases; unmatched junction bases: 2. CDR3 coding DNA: TGTGCCAGCAGCTTAGACGGGACAGGGGTCACTGAAGCTTTCTTT. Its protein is CASSLDGTGVTEAFF.

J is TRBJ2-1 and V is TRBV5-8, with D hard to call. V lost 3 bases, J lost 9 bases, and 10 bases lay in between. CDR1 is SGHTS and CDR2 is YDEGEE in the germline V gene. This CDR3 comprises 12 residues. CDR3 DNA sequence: TGTGCCAGCAGCTCCCGCATTTCTGAGCAGTTCTTC. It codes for CASSSRISEQFF.

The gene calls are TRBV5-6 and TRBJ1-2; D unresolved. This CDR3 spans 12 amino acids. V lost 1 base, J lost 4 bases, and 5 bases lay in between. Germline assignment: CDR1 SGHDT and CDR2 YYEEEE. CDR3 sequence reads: CASSLRPYGYTF. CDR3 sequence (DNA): TGTGCCAGCAGCTTGCGACCCTATGGCTACACCTTC.